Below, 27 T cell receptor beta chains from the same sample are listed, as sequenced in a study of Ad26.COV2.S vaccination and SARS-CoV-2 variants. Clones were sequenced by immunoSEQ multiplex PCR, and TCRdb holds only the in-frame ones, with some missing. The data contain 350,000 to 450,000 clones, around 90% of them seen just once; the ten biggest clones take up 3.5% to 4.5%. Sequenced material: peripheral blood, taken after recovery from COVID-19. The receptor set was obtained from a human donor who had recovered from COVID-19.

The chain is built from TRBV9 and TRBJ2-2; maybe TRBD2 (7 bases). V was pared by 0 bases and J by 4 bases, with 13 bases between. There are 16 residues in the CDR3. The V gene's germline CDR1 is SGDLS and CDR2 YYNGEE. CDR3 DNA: TGTGCCAGCAGCGTAGACGGGGGGCCTCGCACCGGGGAGCTGTTTTTT. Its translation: CASSVDGGPRTGELFF.

CDR3 coding DNA: TGTGCCAGCAGCCCAACAGAGATCCGCACAGATACGCAGTATTTT. Translated, it gives CASSPTEIRTDTQYF. V usage is TRBV3-1 (or the pseudogene TRBV3-2) and J usage is TRBJ2-3, with D hard to call. V was cut by 4 bases and J by 1 base, with 12 bases left in between. The CDR3 has 15 residues. The V gene's germline CDR1 is LGHDT and CDR2 YNNKEL (reference sequence).

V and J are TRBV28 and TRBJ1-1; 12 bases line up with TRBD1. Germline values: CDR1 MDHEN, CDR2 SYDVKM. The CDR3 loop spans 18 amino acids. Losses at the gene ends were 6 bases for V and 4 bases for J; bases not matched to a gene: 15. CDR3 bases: TGTGCCAGCAGCCCCCCGACTTCCGGGACAGGGGGCGGCACTGAAGCTTTCTTT. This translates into CASSPPTSGTGGGTEAFF. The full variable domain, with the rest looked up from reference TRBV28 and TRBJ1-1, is DVKVTQSSRYLVKRTGEKVFLECVQDMDHENMFWYRQDPGLGLRLIYFSYDVKMKEKGDIPEGYSVSREKKERFSLILESASTNQTSMYLCASSPPTSGTGGGTEAFFGQGTRLTVV.

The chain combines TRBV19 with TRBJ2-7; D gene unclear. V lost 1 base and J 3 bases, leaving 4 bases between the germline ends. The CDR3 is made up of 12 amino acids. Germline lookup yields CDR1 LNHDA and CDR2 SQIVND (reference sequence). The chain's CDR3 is CASSIGSYEQYF. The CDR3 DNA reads TGTGCCAGTAGTATAGGGAGCTACGAGCAGTACTTC.

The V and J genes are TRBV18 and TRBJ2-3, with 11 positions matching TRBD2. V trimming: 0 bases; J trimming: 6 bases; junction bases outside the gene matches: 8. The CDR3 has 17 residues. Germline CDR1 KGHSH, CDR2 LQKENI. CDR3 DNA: TGTGCCAGCTCACCACCGGTTAGCGGGGGGGCCGTGGATACGCAGTATTTT. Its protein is CASSPPVSGGAVDTQYF.

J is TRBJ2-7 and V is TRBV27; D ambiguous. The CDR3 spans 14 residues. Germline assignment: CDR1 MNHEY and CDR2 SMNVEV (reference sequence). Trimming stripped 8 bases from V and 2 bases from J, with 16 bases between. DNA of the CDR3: TGTGCCAGCGCAAGCAACCCAGGAACCTACGAGCAGTACTTC. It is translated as CASASNPGTYEQYF.

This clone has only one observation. CDR3 nucleotides: TGTGCCAGCAGCTTGTTGGTGGGCCGGAGACAGGGTCGTGGCTACACCTTC. As protein: CASSLLVGRRQGRGYTF. J is TRBJ1-2 and V is TRBV11-2, with 7 bases matching TRBD1. The germline V gene encodes CDR1 SGHAT and CDR2 FQNNGV. Losses at the gene ends were 3 bases for V and 7 bases for J; bases not matched to a gene: 17. The CDR3 is made up of 17 amino acids.

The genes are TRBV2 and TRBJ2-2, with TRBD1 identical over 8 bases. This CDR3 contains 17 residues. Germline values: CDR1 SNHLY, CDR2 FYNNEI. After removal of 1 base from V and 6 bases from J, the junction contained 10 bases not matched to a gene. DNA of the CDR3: TGTGCCAGCAGTGAAGGGATTGGACAGGGAAGAGCCGGGGAGCTGTTTTTT. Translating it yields CASSEGIGQGRAGELFF. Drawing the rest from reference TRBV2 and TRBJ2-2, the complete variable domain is EPEVTQTPSHQVTQMGQEVILRCVPISNHLYFYWYRQILGQKVEFLVSFYNNEISEKSEIFDDQFSVERPDGSNFTLKIRSTKLEDSAMYFCASSEGIGQGRAGELFFGEGSRLTVL.

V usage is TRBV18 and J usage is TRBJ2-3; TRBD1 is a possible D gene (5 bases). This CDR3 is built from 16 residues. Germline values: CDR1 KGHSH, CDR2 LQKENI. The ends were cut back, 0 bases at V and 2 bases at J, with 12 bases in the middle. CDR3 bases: TGTGCCAGCTCACCACCACAGACAGTTAACACAGATACGCAGTATTTT. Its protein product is CASSPPQTVNTDTQYF.

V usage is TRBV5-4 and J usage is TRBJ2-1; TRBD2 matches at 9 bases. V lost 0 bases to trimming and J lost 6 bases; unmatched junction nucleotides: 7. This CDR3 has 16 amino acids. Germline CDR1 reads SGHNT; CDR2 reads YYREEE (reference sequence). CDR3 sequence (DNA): TGTGCCAGCAGCTTGGCCGGCAGCGGGGGGTTCAATGAGCAGTTCTTC. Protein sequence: CASSLAGSGGFNEQFF.

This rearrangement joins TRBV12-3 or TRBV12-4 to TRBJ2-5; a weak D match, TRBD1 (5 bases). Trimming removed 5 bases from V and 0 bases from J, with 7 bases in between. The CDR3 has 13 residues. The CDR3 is CASSGQNQETQYF. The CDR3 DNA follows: TGTGCCAGCAGTGGACAAAACCAAGAGACCCAGTACTTC.

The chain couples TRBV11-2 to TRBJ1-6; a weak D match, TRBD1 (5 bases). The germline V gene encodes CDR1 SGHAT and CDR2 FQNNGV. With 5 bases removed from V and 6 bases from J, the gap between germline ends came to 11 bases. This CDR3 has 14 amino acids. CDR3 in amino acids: CASSRDVINSPLHF. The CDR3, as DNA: TGTGCCAGCAGCCGGGACGTAATTAATTCACCCCTCCACTTT.

CDR3 bases: TGTGCCAGTAGTAGCCTGCCGATATGGGCGAGCCCCTACGAGCAGTACTTC. The encoded protein is CASSSLPIWASPYEQYF. The chain is built from TRBV19 and TRBJ2-7; D is uncertain. The CDR3 totals 17 residues. Per germline, CDR1 LNHDA and CDR2 SQIVND (reference sequence). Trimming stripped 4 bases from V and 2 bases from J, with 21 bases between.

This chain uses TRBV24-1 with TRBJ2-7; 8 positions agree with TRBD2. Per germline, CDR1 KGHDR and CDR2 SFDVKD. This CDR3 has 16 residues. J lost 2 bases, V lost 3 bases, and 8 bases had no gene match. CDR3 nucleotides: TGTGCCACCAGTGATATGCCTAGCGGGCGACCCTACGAGCAGTACTTC. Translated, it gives CATSDMPSGRPYEQYF.

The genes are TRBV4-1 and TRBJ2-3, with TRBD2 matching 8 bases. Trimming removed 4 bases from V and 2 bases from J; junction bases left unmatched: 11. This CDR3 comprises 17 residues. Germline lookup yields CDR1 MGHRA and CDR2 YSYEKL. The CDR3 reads CASSPRTGGGTTDTQYF. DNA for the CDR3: TGCGCCAGCAGCCCCCGAACTGGCGGGGGGACCACAGATACGCAGTATTTT.

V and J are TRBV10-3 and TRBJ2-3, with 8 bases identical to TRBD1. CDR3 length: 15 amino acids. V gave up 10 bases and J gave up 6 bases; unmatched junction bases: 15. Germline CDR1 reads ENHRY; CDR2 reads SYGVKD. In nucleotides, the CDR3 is TGTGCCACCCTCCCAGACAGGGGATCAATGGATACGCAGTATTTT. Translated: CATLPDRGSMDTQYF.

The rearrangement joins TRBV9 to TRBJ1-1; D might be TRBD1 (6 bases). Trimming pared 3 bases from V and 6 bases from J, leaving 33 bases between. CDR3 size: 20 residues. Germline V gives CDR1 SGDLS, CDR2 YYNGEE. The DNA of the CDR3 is TGTGCCAGCAGCGCCCGGGGGGATAGGGCAGGGGACTCCCGGCGGGCTGAAGCTTTCTTT. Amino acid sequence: CASSARGDRAGDSRRAEAFF.

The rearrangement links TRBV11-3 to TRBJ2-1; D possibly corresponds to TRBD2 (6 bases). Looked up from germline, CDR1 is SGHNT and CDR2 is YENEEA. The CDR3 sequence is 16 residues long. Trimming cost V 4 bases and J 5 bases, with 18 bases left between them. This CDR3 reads CASSSPGGLVDNEQFF. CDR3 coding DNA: TGTGCCAGCAGCTCTCCAGGAGGGTTAGTAGACAATGAGCAGTTCTTC.

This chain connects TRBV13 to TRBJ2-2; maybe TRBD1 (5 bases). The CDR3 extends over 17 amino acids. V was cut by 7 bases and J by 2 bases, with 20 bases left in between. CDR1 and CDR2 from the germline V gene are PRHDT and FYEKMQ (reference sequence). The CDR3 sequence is CASTRRQNPINTGELFF. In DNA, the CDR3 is TGTGCCAGCACCCGTAGACAGAATCCCATTAACACCGGGGAGCTGTTTTTT.

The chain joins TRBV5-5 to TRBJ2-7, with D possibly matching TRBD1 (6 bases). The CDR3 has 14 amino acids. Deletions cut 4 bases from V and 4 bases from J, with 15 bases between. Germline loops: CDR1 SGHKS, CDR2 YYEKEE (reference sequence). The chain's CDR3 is CASSPTRDTYEQYF. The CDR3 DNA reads TGTGCCAGCAGCCCAACCAGGGACACTTACGAGCAGTACTTC.

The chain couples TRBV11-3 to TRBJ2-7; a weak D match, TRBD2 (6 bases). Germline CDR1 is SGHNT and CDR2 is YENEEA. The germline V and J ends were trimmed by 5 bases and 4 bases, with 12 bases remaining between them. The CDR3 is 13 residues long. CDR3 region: CASSRGVDYEQYF. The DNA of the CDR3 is TGTGCCAGCAGCCGCGGGGTCGATTACGAGCAGTACTTC.

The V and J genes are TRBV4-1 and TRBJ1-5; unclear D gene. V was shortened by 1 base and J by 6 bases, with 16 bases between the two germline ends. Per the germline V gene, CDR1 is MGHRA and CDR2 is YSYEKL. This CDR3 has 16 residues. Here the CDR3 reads CASSQVGKESGQPQHF. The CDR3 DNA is TGCGCCAGCAGCCAAGTTGGTAAGGAGTCTGGTCAGCCCCAGCATTTT.

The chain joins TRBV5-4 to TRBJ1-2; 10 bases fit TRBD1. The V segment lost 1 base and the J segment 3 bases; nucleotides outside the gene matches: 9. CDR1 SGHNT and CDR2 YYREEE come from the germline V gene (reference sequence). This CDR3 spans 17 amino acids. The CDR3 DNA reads TGTGCCAGCAGCTTGTCTGGGACAGGGGCCTCTTACTATGGCTACACCTTC. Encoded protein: CASSLSGTGASYYGYTF. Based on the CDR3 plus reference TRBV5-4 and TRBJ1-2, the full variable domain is ETGVTQSPTHLIKTRGQQVTLRCSSQSGHNTVSWYQQALGQGPQFIFQYYREEENGRGNFPPRFSGLQFPNYSSELNVNALELDDSALYLCASSLSGTGASYYGYTFGSGTRLTVV.

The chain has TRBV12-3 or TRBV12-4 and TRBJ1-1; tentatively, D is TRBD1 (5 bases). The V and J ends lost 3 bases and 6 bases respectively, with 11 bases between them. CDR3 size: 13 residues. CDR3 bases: TGTGCCAGCAGTTTCCGACAGTTGGCTGAAGCTTTCTTT. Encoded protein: CASSFRQLAEAFF.

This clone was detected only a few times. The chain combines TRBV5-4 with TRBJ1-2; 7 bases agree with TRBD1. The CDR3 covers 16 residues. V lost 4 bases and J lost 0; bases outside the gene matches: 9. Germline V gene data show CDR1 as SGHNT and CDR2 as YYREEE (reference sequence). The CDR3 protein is CASSPTGRGANYGYTF. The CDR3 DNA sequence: TGTGCCAGCAGCCCAACCGGCAGGGGGGCTAACTATGGCTACACCTTC.

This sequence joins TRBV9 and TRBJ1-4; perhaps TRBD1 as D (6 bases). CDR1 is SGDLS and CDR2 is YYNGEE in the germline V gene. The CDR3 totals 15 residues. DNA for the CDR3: TGTGCGGATTACCCCCAGGGGAGGTTTAATGAAAAACTGTTTTTT. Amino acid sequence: CADYPQGRFNEKLFF.

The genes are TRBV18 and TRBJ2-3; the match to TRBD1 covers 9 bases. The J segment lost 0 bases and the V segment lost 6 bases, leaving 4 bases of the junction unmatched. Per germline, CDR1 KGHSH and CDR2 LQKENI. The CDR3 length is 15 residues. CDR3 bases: TGTGCCAGCTCCATAGGGACAGGGAGCACAGATACGCAGTATTTT. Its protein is CASSIGTGSTDTQYF.